A selection of T cell receptor beta chains follows, all from one sample in a study of T-cell reconstitution after alpha-beta-depleted transplantation in children. TCRdb ran MiXCR on the PCR reads and lists one entry per CDR3 protein. Counted here are almost 250,000 distinct CDR3 sequences, around 25% occurring once; the ten biggest clones make up over 2.5%. The sequenced sample was PBMCs, obtained before TCRalphabeta/CD19-depleted stem cell transplant. Every receptor here comes from a girl aged 2 to 10 with Fanconi anemia, due to receive a stem cell transplant. Both conserved end residues are part of each CDR3. Fields, in order: CDR3 protein, clone size, J gene, V gene. Clone size appears in some rows only: once, few, many, or a class for an expanded clone.

CSAVTPRGAKNIQYF many TRBJ2-4 TRBV20-1
CASSLLSRRETQYF . TRBJ2-5 TRBV7-6
CASSLAGVGETQYF many TRBJ2-5 TRBV7-3
CASTQFPGQGLSGELFF few TRBJ2-2 TRBV5-4
CASSQGGGNTEAFF . TRBJ1-1 TRBV11-3
CASSGGGGETQYF few TRBJ2-5 TRBV7-2
CSAPLADRLKWGETQYF . TRBJ2-5 TRBV20-1
CSAWESREQYF few TRBJ2-7 TRBV29-1
CASSLAGTWQFF many TRBJ2-1 TRBV7-2
CSARDRSGTGTLYEQYF many TRBJ2-7 TRBV20-1
CASSLVDYGYTF many TRBJ1-2 TRBV12-3/TRBV12-4
CSAIGTQTYNEQFF few TRBJ2-1 TRBV20-1
CSARDVRRGSTDTQYF few TRBJ2-3 TRBV20-1
CASSFSDRSFSLGF . TRBJ1-2 TRBV10-2
CASSSLIYNEQFF few TRBJ2-1 TRBV25-1
CASSVYNEQFF many TRBJ2-1 TRBV9